The next 23 T cell receptor beta chains were all read from a single sample in a study of shared clonotypes between healthy human individuals. Profiling relied on immunoSEQ multiplex PCR, and the TCRdb table lists in-frame clones only, not all of them. The repertoire consists of 900,000 to 1,200,000 clones, with 70% to 80% occurring once and the leading ten covering 0.6% to 0.7%. Sequences were obtained from memory CD4+ T cells from PBMCs. Subset given: CD45RA-negative fraction. These receptors were collected from a man younger than 35 in good health. Some clones in this sample may be carry-over from other donors' samples.

The rearrangement uses TRBV27 and TRBJ2-7; the D gene is possibly TRBD1 (5 bases). Germline assignment: CDR1 MNHEY and CDR2 SMNVEV (reference sequence). V was shortened by 6 bases and J by 2 bases, with 17 bases between the two germline ends. The CDR3 spans 15 residues. CDR3 sequence: CASRRRLTAPYEQYF. The CDR3 DNA is TGTGCCAGCAGGAGGCGGCTGACAGCGCCCTACGAGCAGTACTTC.

The chain couples TRBV15 to TRBJ2-3; D is perhaps TRBD1 or TRBD2 (6 bases each). The CDR3 is 12 residues long. CDR1 LNHNV and CDR2 YYDKDF come from the germline V gene (reference sequence). Trimming left V 9 bases short and J 5 bases short, with 12 bases between. The CDR3 loop reads CATNKGGDTQYF. CDR3 sequence (DNA): TGTGCCACAAACAAGGGGGGAGATACGCAGTATTTT.

In regard to this clone: Other DNA variants within this sample encode the same CDR3. The chain uses TRBV29-1 and TRBJ2-5; D gene uncertain. In germline, CDR1 is SQVTM, CDR2 ANQGSEA. Deletions cut 0 bases from V and 5 bases from J, with 4 bases between. This CDR3 region has 11 residues. The CDR3 protein is CSVEDFETQYF. The CDR3, as DNA: TGCAGCGTTGAAGACTTTGAGACCCAGTACTTC. The full variable domain, rest sourced from reference TRBV29-1 and TRBJ2-5, is SAVISQKPSRDICQRGTSLTIQCQVDSQVTMMFWYRQQPGQSLTLIATANQGSEATYESGFVIDKFPISRPNLTFSTLTVSNMSPEDSSIYLCSVEDFETQYFGPGTRLLVL.

In this sample, this clone turned up once. The chain employs TRBV6-5 and TRBJ2-6; D is unresolved. V lost 5 bases and J lost 1, with 6 bases in between. From germline, CDR1 is MNHEY and CDR2 SVGAGI. CDR3 length: 14 residues. The CDR3 loop is CASSKSSGANVLTF. The CDR3 nucleotides are TGTGCCAGCAGTAAATCTTCTGGGGCCAACGTCCTGACTTTC.

In the case of this clone: The sample holds other DNA sequences that translate to the same CDR3. The chain employs TRBV5-1 and TRBJ2-5, with D perhaps matching TRBD1 (6 bases). Trimming took off 4 bases at V and 2 bases at J, with 12 bases between the two ends. Germline CDR1 is SGHRS and CDR2 is YFSETQ. The CDR3 consists of 14 residues. For the CDR3, the DNA is TGCGCCAGCAGCCTCTGGACAGAACAAGAGACCCAGTACTTC. Protein sequence: CASSLWTEQETQYF.

This clone was counted at least ten times. Other DNA sequences of this sample code for an identical CDR3. The V call is TRBV5-1, the J call TRBJ2-1, with TRBD2 matching over 12 bases. Germline V gene data show CDR1 as SGHRS and CDR2 as YFSETQ. The CDR3 totals 14 residues. The V and J ends lost 4 bases and 6 bases, in that order; junction bases with no gene match: 2. CDR3 residues: CASSLTSGGNEQFF. DNA for the CDR3: TGCGCCAGCAGCCTGACTAGCGGGGGCAATGAGCAGTTCTTC. The full variable domain, with the rest looked up from reference TRBV5-1 and TRBJ2-1, is KAGVTQTPRYLIKTRGQQVTLSCSPISGHRSVSWYQQTPGQGLQFLFEYFSETQRNKGNFPGRFSGRQFSNSRSEMNVSTLELGDSALYLCASSLTSGGNEQFFGPGTRLTVL.

V gene TRBV6-1 combines with J gene TRBJ2-7; tentatively, D is TRBD1 (6 bases). CDR1 is MNHNS, CDR2 SASEGT, per germline. Trimming stripped 4 bases from V and 2 bases from J, with 18 bases between. There are 16 residues in the CDR3. In DNA, the CDR3 is TGTGCCAGCAGTGGAAACTGGGCAGGGGAAGCCTACGAGCAGTACTTC. Translated, it gives CASSGNWAGEAYEQYF.

The chain combines TRBV28 with TRBJ1-5; TRBD1 is a possible D gene (5 bases). Germline V gene data show CDR1 as MDHEN and CDR2 as SYDVKM. Trimming removed 4 bases from V and 2 bases from J, with 12 bases in between. CDR3 size: 15 residues. The CDR3 loop is CASSSDSLGNQPQHF. The CDR3 coding sequence is TGTGCCAGCAGTTCCGACAGTTTGGGCAATCAGCCCCAGCATTTT.

This clone was recorded once. The chain couples TRBV28 to TRBJ1-5; 10 positions match TRBD1. Germline loops: CDR1 MDHEN, CDR2 SYDVKM. V was pared by 6 bases and J by 6 bases, with 11 bases of the junction left unmatched. CDR3 size: 16 residues. The CDR3 nucleotides are TGTGCCAGCAGCTCCAATGACAGGGGGCCGGGTCAGCCCCAGCATTTT. This translates into CASSSNDRGPGQPQHF.

This chain connects TRBV6-6 to TRBJ1-5; tentatively, D is TRBD1 (5 bases). Trimming pared 11 bases from V and 4 bases from J, leaving 18 bases between. This CDR3 is 14 amino acids long. Germline V gene sequence: CDR1 MNHNY, CDR2 SVGAGI (reference sequence). CDR3 bases: TGTGCCGGAGGGACTCCCGGGAGGAATCAGCCCCAGCATTTT. It is translated as CAGGTPGRNQPQHF.

Remarks on this clone: A far larger clone is just one base off, so this is likely a read error. The chain is built from TRBV25-1 and TRBJ2-7; D is ambiguous. The V gene lost 8 bases and the J gene lost 3 bases, with 5 bases spanning the gap. Germline CDR1 and CDR2: MGHDK and SYGVNS. CDR3 length equals 10 residues. The CDR3 loop is CASGNYEQYF. CDR3 sequence (DNA): TGTGCCAGCGGGAACTACGAGCAGTACTTC.

The J gene is TRBJ1-4, the V gene TRBV5-4; the D is unclear. V lost 2 bases and J 5 bases, leaving 13 bases between the germline ends. Per the germline V gene, CDR1 is SGHNT and CDR2 is YYREEE (reference sequence). The length of the CDR3 is 15 residues. The CDR3 reads CASSLRAGRNEKLFF. The CDR3 bases are TGTGCCAGCAGCTTAAGGGCGGGGAGGAATGAAAAACTGTTTTTT.

The V gene is TRBV4-1, the J gene TRBJ1-2; 7 positions agree with TRBD1. CDR1 is MGHRA and CDR2 is YSYEKL in the germline V gene. V dropped 3 bases and J dropped 4; count of bases not matched to a gene: 8. There are 15 residues in the CDR3. The CDR3 region has the DNA TGCGCCAGCAGCCACAGACAGGGCGGGCGCTATGGCTACACCTTC. Its protein is CASSHRQGGRYGYTF.

This chain links TRBV2 with TRBJ2-7; 8 bases map to TRBD2. V was pared by 4 bases and J by 9 bases, with 5 bases of the junction left unmatched. Germline CDR1 SNHLY, CDR2 FYNNEI. The CDR3 length is 12 residues. The CDR3 is CASSVQTSAQYF. The DNA for the CDR3 is TGTGCCAGCAGTGTACAGACTAGCGCGCAGTACTTC. Drawing the rest from reference TRBV2 and TRBJ2-7, the complete variable domain is EPEVTQTPSHQVTQMGQEVILRCVPISNHLYFYWYRQILGQKVEFLVSFYNNEISEKSEIFDDQFSVERPDGSNFTLKIRSTKLEDSAMYFCASSVQTSAQYFGPGTRLTVT.

The chain links TRBV28 to TRBJ2-7; 10 bases map to TRBD1. V trimming: 2 bases; J trimming: 6 bases; junction bases outside the gene matches: 7. The CDR3 totals 15 residues. CDR1 is MDHEN and CDR2 is SYDVKM in the germline V gene. Here the CDR3 DNA reads TGTGCCAGCAGTTTAAGGACAGGGGGGGTAAGCGAGCAGTACTTC. Its protein is CASSLRTGGVSEQYF.

About this clone: With a much larger clone just one base away, this may be a read error. The CDR3 end shows no conserved phenylalanine or tryptophan, and so a read error is likely. The chain uses TRBV7-7 and TRBJ1-1, with D perhaps matching TRBD1 (5 bases). The germline V and J ends were trimmed by 5 bases and 5 bases, with 15 bases remaining between them. The CDR3 spans 14 residues. Germline V gene lookup returns CDR1 SSHAT and CDR2 FNYEAQ (reference sequence). The CDR3 protein is CASSQPQGSTEAFL. CDR3 DNA sequence: TGTGCCAGCAGCCAGCCTCAGGGTTCTACTGAAGCTTTCCTT.

The chain joins TRBV15 to TRBJ2-1, with 10 positions matching TRBD2. Germline V gene data show CDR1 as LNHNV and CDR2 as YYDKDF (reference sequence). V was pared by 2 bases and J by 0 bases, with 16 bases of the junction left unmatched. The CDR3 has 21 amino acids. The DNA for the CDR3 is TGTGCCACCAGCAGACCCAGGGGAGCGGGAGGGCCCCTAAGCTCCTACAATGAGCAGTTCTTC. It specifies CATSRPRGAGGPLSSYNEQFF.

In its sample, this clone was seen a few times. The chain combines TRBV5-1 with TRBJ2-2; TRBD2 matches 7 bases. CDR1 is SGHRS and CDR2 is YFSETQ in the germline V gene. This CDR3 contains 20 residues. V lost 3 bases, J lost 1 base, and 18 bases stayed unmatched. The CDR3, as DNA: TGCGCCAGCAGCTCACCCGGCGGCCCCCCAGCGGGAAGGAACACCGGGGAGCTGTTTTTT. Protein sequence: CASSSPGGPPAGRNTGELFF.

The V gene is TRBV9, the J gene TRBJ2-7, with TRBD2 matching over 11 bases. In germline, CDR1 is SGDLS, CDR2 YYNGEE. The junction had 6 bases not matched to a gene; V was cut back by 4 bases and J by 6 bases. The CDR3 runs 14 residues. In DNA form, the CDR3 reads TGTGCCAGCAGCAAGGGACTAGCGGTCGGCGAGCAGTACTTC. Amino acid sequence: CASSKGLAVGEQYF.

The chain is built from TRBV9 and TRBJ2-1; 14 bases align to TRBD2. V trimming: 0 bases; J trimming: 9 bases; junction bases outside the gene matches: 11. In germline, CDR1 is SGDLS, CDR2 YYNGEE. This CDR3 has 18 amino acids. CDR3 sequence: CASSVGTGTSGSSGEQFF. In DNA form, the CDR3 reads TGTGCCAGCAGCGTAGGGACTGGGACTAGCGGGAGCTCAGGTGAGCAGTTCTTC.

This clone has a handful of counts. V is TRBV19 and J is TRBJ1-2; the D gene is possibly TRBD1 (5 bases). Germline V CDR1 and CDR2: LNHDA, SQIVND (reference sequence). V lost 5 bases to trimming and J lost 7 bases, with 17 bases between them. This CDR3 is built from 14 residues. The CDR3, as DNA: TGTGCCAGTAGTTCGTTCCAACAGGTACCTGGCTACACCTTC. Protein product: CASSSFQQVPGYTF.

CDR3 residues: CASYRGRADTQYF. CDR3 DNA: TGTGCCAGTTACAGGGGGCGGGCAGATACGCAGTATTTT. The chain is built from TRBV2 and TRBJ2-3; TRBD1 aligns across 9 bases. With 9 bases clipped from V and 4 bases from J, the junction kept 5 bases outside the gene matches. Germline V gives CDR1 SNHLY, CDR2 FYNNEI. The CDR3 consists of 13 residues. Full variable domain (remainder filled in from reference TRBV2 and TRBJ2-3): EPEVTQTPSHQVTQMGQEVILRCVPISNHLYFYWYRQILGQKVEFLVSFYNNEISEKSEIFDDQFSVERPDGSNFTLKIRSTKLEDSAMYFCASYRGRADTQYFGPGTRLTVL.

The gene calls are TRBV6-1 and TRBJ2-7, with 7 bases lining up with TRBD1. This CDR3 is built from 15 residues. CDR1 is MNHNS and CDR2 is SASEGT in the germline V gene. Trimming cost V 4 bases and J 3 bases; bases outside gene matches: 9. CDR3 nucleotide sequence: TGTGCCAGCAGTGTCCACAGGGGATTAATCTACGAGCAGTACTTC. It translates to CASSVHRGLIYEQYF.